A selection of T cell receptor beta chains follows, all from one sample in a study of response to subunit inactivated influenza vaccine. MiXCR, run by TCRdb on the RT-PCR reads, gives a single entry per CDR3 protein. The sample carries 750,000 to 850,000 distinct CDR3 sequences, under 20% recorded once. The sample was PBMCs from blood, taken less than 6 days after vaccination. Every receptor here comes from a man in his forties or fifties who received an inactivated influenza vaccine. Both conserved end residues are part of each CDR3. The order of the fields is clone size, V gene, D gene, J gene, CDR3 protein, CDR3 DNA. The D gene is left open where the match is weak. Some rows mark clone size as missing; the rest say once, few, many or name a class of expanded clone.

>few|TRBV25-1|TRBD1|TRBJ2-6
CASTKDRGGSGANVLTF
TGTGCCAGCACCAAGGACAGGGGGGGCTCTGGGGCCAACGTCCTGACTTTC
>.|TRBV5-6|TRBD2|TRBJ2-7
CASSFPGTSVYSYEQYF
TGTGCCAGCAGCTTCCCAGGGACTAGCGTTTACTCCTACGAGCAGTACTTC
>.|TRBV7-2|.|TRBJ2-3
CASSLRLGADTQYF
TGTGCCAGCAGCTTGCGCCTCGGCGCAGATACGCAGTATTTT
>few|TRBV7-6|TRBD2|TRBJ2-2
CASSLTSTRRGESGELFF
TGTGCCAGCAGCTTAACGTCGACTAGGCGGGGGGAGAGCGGGGAGCTGTTTTTT
>.|TRBV20-1|TRBD1|TRBJ2-5
CSARETGLGKETQYF
TGCAGTGCTAGGGAGACAGGGTTGGGTAAAGAGACCCAGTACTTC
>.|TRBV7-2|.|TRBJ2-2
CASSFSRATGELFF
TGTGCCAGCAGCTTTTCCAGGGCCACCGGGGAGCTGTTTTTT
>.|TRBV28|.|TRBJ1-5
CASTSDRNQPQHF
TGTGCCAGCACCTCGGACAGAAATCAGCCCCAGCATTTT
>.|TRBV5-1|.|TRBJ1-1
CASSLSPGTDTEAFF
TGCGCCAGCAGCTTGTCACCAGGGACGGACACTGAAGCTTTCTTT
>.|TRBV7-8|.|TRBJ2-7
CASSRDQYEQYF
TGTGCCAGCAGCCGGGACCAGTACGAGCAGTACTTC
>.|TRBV20-1|.|TRBJ1-1
CSARRGHGNTEAFF
TGCAGTGCTAGGCGAGGACATGGGAACACTGAAGCTTTCTTT
>few|TRBV3-1|.|TRBJ2-1
CASSQEDWTWNNEQFF
TGTGCCAGCAGCCAAGAGGACTGGACATGGAACAATGAGCAGTTCTTC
>few|TRBV7-6|.|TRBJ2-2
CASSSRTNTGELFF
TGTGCCAGCAGCTCCCGGACAAACACCGGGGAGCTGTTTTTT
>many|TRBV6-2/TRBV6-3|.|TRBJ2-5
CASRLRDLKTQYF
TGTGCCAGCCGCTTACGGGATTTGAAGACCCAGTACTTC
>few|TRBV5-1|.|TRBJ2-1
CASSLVLHNEQFF
TGCGCCAGCAGCTTGGTCCTGCACAATGAGCAGTTCTTC
>many|TRBV15|.|TRBJ2-1
CATSGRNNNEQFF
TGTGCCACCAGCGGAAGGAACAACAATGAGCAGTTCTTC
>.|TRBV5-1|.|TRBJ1-1
CASSLSEGGNTEAFF
TGCGCCAGCAGCTTATCCGAAGGTGGGAACACTGAAGCTTTCTTT
>.|TRBV20-1|TRBD2|TRBJ2-2
CSARAAGVANTGELFF
TGCAGTGCTAGAGCAGCGGGGGTCGCGAACACCGGGGAGCTGTTTTTT
>.|TRBV7-8|TRBD2|TRBJ2-5
CASSLLAAGETQYF
TGTGCCAGCAGCTTACTAGCGGCGGGGGAGACCCAGTACTTC
>many|TRBV7-9|.|TRBJ2-5
CASSFWGAETQYF
TGTGCCAGCAGCTTTTGGGGCGCCGAGACCCAGTACTTC
>few|TRBV10-3|TRBD2|TRBJ2-3
CAISAERGTSTDTQYF
TGTGCCATCAGTGCAGAGCGGGGGACTAGCACAGATACGCAGTATTTT
>few|TRBV20-1|TRBD2|TRBJ2-5
CSVMTRSGLQETQYF
TGCAGTGTCATGACTCGTAGCGGGCTCCAAGAGACCCAGTACTTC
>many|TRBV28|TRBD1|TRBJ2-7
CASSNPTGGITYEQYF
TGTGCCAGCAGTAACCCGACAGGGGGCATTACCTACGAGCAGTACTTC
>few|TRBV7-2|.|TRBJ1-3
CASSLEWTASGNTIYF
TGTGCCAGCAGCTTAGAATGGACAGCCTCTGGAAACACCATATATTTT
>few|TRBV18|TRBD2|TRBJ2-1
CASSPPLLLAGGYNEQFF
TGTGCCAGCTCACCGCCTTTACTTCTAGCGGGAGGTTACAATGAGCAGTTCTTC
>.|TRBV14|TRBD1|TRBJ2-1
CASSQEPPGQGLGEQFF
TGTGCCAGCAGCCAAGAACCTCCGGGACAGGGTTTAGGTGAGCAGTTCTTC
>.|TRBV20-1|TRBD1|TRBJ1-6
CSAKGQVRYNSPLHF
TGCAGTGCTAAGGGACAGGTTCGCTATAATTCACCCCTCCACTTT
>.|TRBV7-9|.|TRBJ2-7
CASSLAGPAEQYF
TGTGCCAGCAGCTTAGCGGGACCGGCCGAGCAGTACTTC
>.|TRBV11-2|.|TRBJ1-1
CASTDNSRSEAFF
TGTGCCAGCACCGACAACAGCAGGTCTGAAGCTTTCTTT
>few|TRBV11-1|TRBD2|TRBJ2-5
CASSLAPASWGRALETQYF
TGTGCCAGCAGCTTAGCGCCCGCCTCATGGGGGAGGGCCCTGGAGACCCAGTACTTC
>.|TRBV28|.|TRBJ1-1
CASSFFWGKMNTEAFF
TGTGCCAGCAGTTTTTTTTGGGGAAAAATGAACACTGAAGCTTTCTTT